A single sample is the source of the 5 T cell receptor beta chains below, sequenced in a study of identical twins. TCRdb re-called the 5' RACE reads with MiXCR, one entry per CDR3 protein. Altogether approximately 600,000 distinct CDR3 sequences are present, roughly 7.1% being singletons, with the ten largest covering 1.6%. The same data also went into a second study, on yellow fever vaccine responses in identical twins.

Sequencing was carried out using PBMCs. The source of these receptors is a woman between 18 and 30 years old in good health.

The rearrangement uses TRBV6-5 and TRBJ2-5; 10 bases are shared with TRBD1. The CDR3 is 18 residues long. V shed 2 bases and J 5 bases; nucleotides not matched to a gene: 14. Germline CDR1 and CDR2: MNHEY and SVGAGI. The CDR3 protein is CASSYPSSPGQGRETQYF. In DNA form, the CDR3 reads TGTGCCAGCAGTTACCCCTCGAGCCCGGGACAGGGGCGGGAGACCCAGTACTTC.

V gene TRBV7-6 combines with J gene TRBJ2-4; TRBD1 matches at 7 bases. With V trimmed by 1 base and J by 5 bases, 8 bases remained unmatched. The CDR3 runs to 16 residues. Germline values: CDR1 SGHVS, CDR2 FNYEAQ. The chain's CDR3 is CASSLESTGSQNIQYF. The CDR3, as DNA: TGTGCCAGCAGCTTAGAGTCGACAGGGAGCCAAAACATTCAGTACTTC.

The chain links TRBV28 to TRBJ2-7; TRBD1 is a possible D gene (6 bases). Deletions cut 8 bases from V and 5 bases from J, with 22 bases between. The germline CDR1 and CDR2 sequences are MDHEN and SYDVKM. This CDR3 has 15 residues. The chain's CDR3 is CASQPQGFGSDEQYF. The CDR3 DNA reads as TGTGCCAGCCAACCACAGGGTTTTGGGTCGGACGAGCAGTACTTC.

This clonotype showed up just a few times. V is TRBV29-1 and J is TRBJ2-3, with TRBD2 matching 12 bases. CDR3 length: 16 amino acids. With V trimmed by 6 bases and J by 4 bases, 11 bases remained unmatched. The germline CDR1 and CDR2 sequences are SQVTM and ANQGSEA. CDR3 DNA sequence: TGCAGCGTGGGGGCTAGCGGGAGGGCATGGGCAGATACGCAGTATTTT. It codes for CSVGASGRAWADTQYF.

There are many counts of this clonotype. The chain joins TRBV28 to TRBJ2-5; D is undetermined. Trimming shortened V by 6 bases and J by 5 bases, and 16 bases separated the two germline ends. The CDR3 runs 14 residues. The germline CDR1 and CDR2 sequences are MDHEN and SYDVKM. The CDR3 region is CASSSDGLVETQYF. The CDR3 DNA reads TGTGCCAGCAGCAGTGATGGGCTAGTGGAGACCCAGTACTTC.